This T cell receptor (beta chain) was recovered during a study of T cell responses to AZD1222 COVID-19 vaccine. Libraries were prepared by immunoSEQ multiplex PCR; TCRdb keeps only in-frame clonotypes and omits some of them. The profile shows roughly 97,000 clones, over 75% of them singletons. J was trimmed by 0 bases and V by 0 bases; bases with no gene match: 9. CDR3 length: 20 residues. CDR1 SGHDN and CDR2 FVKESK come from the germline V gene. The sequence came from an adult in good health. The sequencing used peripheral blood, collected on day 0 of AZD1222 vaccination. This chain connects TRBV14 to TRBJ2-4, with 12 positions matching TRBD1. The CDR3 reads CASSQEGDRGLVGAKNIQYF. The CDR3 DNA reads TGTGCCAGCAGCCAAGAGGGGGACAGGGGGCTGGTAGGAGCCAAAAACATTCAGTACTTC.